This record covers a single T cell receptor (beta chain). At least ten counts were recorded for this clonotype. Its antigen specificity is not known. Base qualities are not recorded, but no much larger clone differs from it by a single base. Roughly 490 ng RNA was reverse transcribed with SuperScript III using primers against the alpha and beta constant regions. Separate alpha and beta chain libraries were generated by chain-specific third strand synthesis with multiplexing indices. In the protocol, all rearrangements within a chain were amplified with a single primer pair so that primer bias was avoided, and molecular barcodes were added to each cDNA molecule. Purified cDNA was ligated with T4 RNA Ligase 1 onto a 5' RACE adapter bearing a random hexamer and the SP2 sequencing primer site. Second strand synthesis was performed with Phusion polymerase and primed from the SP2 site, and slow temperature ramps were applied to favor optimal annealing. Joined together, two random hexamer sequences that had both been added before amplification formed the 12-nucleotide barcode of each molecule. P5 and P7 adapter elements plus a second index were added in a short first PCR, which was followed by a roughly 25-cycle amplification PCR with P5s and P7 primers. Libraries received 25 to 35 PCR cycles in total, were quantified on a Qubit, sized on a Bioanalyzer, and diluted to 4 nM. Sequencing of the normalized libraries was done on an Illumina MiSeq using 2 x 250 paired-end kits. Reverse transcription reactions underwent purification over MinElute columns, with elution into roughly 10 ul Tris-Cl. Adapter ligations ran for roughly 20 hours at 16 degrees C and were afterwards cleaned with AMPure XP beads at a 1:1 ratio. The original pipeline was this. Demultiplexed FASTQ files were processed with a modified Decombinator that output V, J, insert and barcode information. Sequences that shared a barcode but differed from the dominant sequence were treated as errors and discarded, and barcodes were clustered at Levenshtein distance 3 and counted to estimate the original cDNA molecules. For downstream analyses, the R packages ineq, vegan, igraph and RCytoscape were used, along with IMGT nomenclature and CDR3 definitions. To avoid skew from clonal expansion, each TCR was counted once, and V gene usage was computed over distinct sequences. Unique CDR3 amino acid sequences within a donor were connected in similarity networks whenever two sequences differed by a single Levenshtein edit. Published HIV-specific CDR3s (about 90 alpha, about 720 beta) and CMV-specific CDR3s (around 12 alpha, around 250 beta) were compiled and searched for in the repertoires. Lower sequence numbers were not the cause of the decreased diversity in patients, as random subsampling to size-matched repertoires showed. TCRdb ran its own pipeline on the public reads, namely fastp trimming at Q25 and MiXCR clone calling, and kept in-frame beta chains. Duplicate CDR3 protein sequences are folded into a single record with the most common DNA and genes. The authors' filters were not applied to this entry. This sample comprises more than 15,000 distinct CDR3 sequences, approximately 9.5% of them detected only once. The ten largest clones capture over 5% of the sample.

The data were taken from a study of HIV-infected patients and healthy controls (dated by TCRdb to the mid-2010s). With respect to the entire study: The study tested whether deep TCR repertoire sequencing of HIV patients' small blood samples could capture immune perturbation and reconstitution.

Since whole blood was used without any cell fractionation, the repertoire reflected all peripheral T cells in unsorted form. As controls, approximately 9 uninfected healthy donors were sampled, and four of those donors gave samples twice, 2 to 3 months apart. For RNA extraction, roughly 2.5 ml of peripheral blood was drawn into Tempus tubes. The TURBO-DNase kit was used to remove leftover genomic DNA, and GLOBINclear was used to deplete globin mRNA. Including the terminal cysteine and phenylalanine, the CDR3 comprises 11 residues. This entry keeps only the CDR3 DNA: 33 bases, framed from base 1. CDR1 and CDR2, looked up from the germline V gene, are SNHLY and FYNNEI. The junction carries 15 bases between V and J, which are trimmed by 10 bases and 14 bases respectively. Results and caveats for the whole study, not just this receptor: Size-matched repertoire data did not replicate the apparent post-therapy recovery of the Gini index in HIV-infected patients. Most CMV-associated CDR3s became more frequent during therapy, although their change was not significant, whereas HIV-associated CDR3s showed a significant decrease in frequency. Differing numbers of distinct sequences in patients and controls hindered comparison, and size-matching assigned excessive weight to rare events in the HIV-infected data. Both the Jaccard index and the count of highly shared sequences showed that healthy controls shared more CDR3s between individuals than HIV+ patients did. Oligoclonality may be reflected in the significantly higher mean Gini indices of HIV-infected repertoires compared with controls. HLA typing of donors was not performed in the study. Processing included only sixteen HIV-infected individuals, and this was regarded by the authors as a major limit on how widely the findings apply. Alpha-chain CDR3s from MAIT cells appeared at high frequency in healthy controls but were severely depleted in HIV+ repertoires. Compared with untreated HIV+ repertoires, healthy control repertoires had roughly threefold more distinct CDR3s and a higher Shannon diversity. The use of whole blood limited sequencing depth and precluded separation of the dynamics of distinct T-cell subpopulations. The pairing of alpha and beta chains was not determined in the samples. Eight alpha and eight beta V genes showed significantly different mean usage between HIV-infected patients and controls. The observed differences in diversity could not be explained by the slight differences in age and sex profiles between the study cohorts.

The sample taken for sequencing was blood. Here the chain combines TRBV2 and TRBJ1-6; TRBD1 might be the D gene, on 6 matching bases. This TCR was sampled from an adult in good health. In nucleotide form, the sequence is TGTGCCACCGGGCCCGGGACAACCCTCCACTTT. It translates to CATGPGTTLHF.